This T cell receptor beta chain was observed in a study of neurological immune-mediated disorders. This clonotype was seen many times. The V gene end was trimmed by 5 bases and the J gene end by 2 bases; junction bases not matched to a gene: 2. The CDR3 is made up of 16 amino acids. Germline CDR1 and CDR2: SGHTA and FQGNSA. TCRdb itself ran the 5' RACE reads through MiXCR, one entry per CDR3 protein. The data hold about 33,000 distinct CDR3 sequences, with approximately 1.5% observed a single time. The sequencing input was PBMCs. This TCR derives from a woman aged 25 to 39 with multiple sclerosis. The genes are TRBV7-2 and TRBJ2-2; TRBD2 matches at 13 bases. CDR3 bases: TGTGCCAGCAGCCGGACTAGCGGGGGTAACACCGGGGAGCTGTTTTTT. Residues: CASSRTSGGNTGELFF.